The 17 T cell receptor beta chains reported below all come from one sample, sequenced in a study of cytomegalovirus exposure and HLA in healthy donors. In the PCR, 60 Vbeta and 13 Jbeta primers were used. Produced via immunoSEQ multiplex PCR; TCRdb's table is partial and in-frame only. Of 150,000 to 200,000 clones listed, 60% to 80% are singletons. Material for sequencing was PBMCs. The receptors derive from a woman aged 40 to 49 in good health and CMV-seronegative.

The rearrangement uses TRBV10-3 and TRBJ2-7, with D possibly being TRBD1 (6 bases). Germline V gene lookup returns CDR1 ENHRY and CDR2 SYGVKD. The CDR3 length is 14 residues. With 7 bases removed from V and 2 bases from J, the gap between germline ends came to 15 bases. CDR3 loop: CAIKSDRTAYEQYF. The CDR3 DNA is TGTGCCATCAAATCCGACAGGACAGCCTACGAGCAGTACTTC.

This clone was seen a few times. The CDR3 here is CASGQPGLEAFF. The CDR3 DNA follows: TGTGCTAGTGGCCAACCGGGACTTGAAGCTTTCTTT. This chain connects TRBV12-5 to TRBJ1-1; TRBD1 might be the D (5 bases). Trimming removed 6 bases at V and 7 bases at J, with 12 bases between. From germline, CDR1 is LGHNT and CDR2 FRNRAP. The CDR3 is made up of 12 amino acids.

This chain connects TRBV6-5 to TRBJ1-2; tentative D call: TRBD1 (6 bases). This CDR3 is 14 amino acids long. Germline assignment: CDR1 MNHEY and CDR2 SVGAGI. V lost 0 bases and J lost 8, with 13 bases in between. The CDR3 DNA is TGTGCCAGCAGTTACTCAAAAACAGGGATAGGCTACACCTTC. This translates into CASSYSKTGIGYTF.

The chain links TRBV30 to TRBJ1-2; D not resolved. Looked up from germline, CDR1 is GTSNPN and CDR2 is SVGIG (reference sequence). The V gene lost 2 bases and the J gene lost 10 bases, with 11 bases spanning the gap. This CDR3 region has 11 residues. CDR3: CAWSRGSHYTF. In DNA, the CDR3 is TGTGCCTGGAGTCGAGGGTCACACTACACCTTC.

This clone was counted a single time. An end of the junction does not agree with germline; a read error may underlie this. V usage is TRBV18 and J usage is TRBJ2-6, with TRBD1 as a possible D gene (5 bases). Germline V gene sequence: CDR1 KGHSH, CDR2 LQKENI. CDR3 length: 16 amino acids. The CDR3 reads CASSPVMGSGANGLTF. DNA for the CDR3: TGTGCCAGCTCACCCGTTATGGGCTCTGGGGCCAACGGCCTGACTTTC. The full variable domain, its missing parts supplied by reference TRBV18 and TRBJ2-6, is NAGVMQNPRHLVRRRGQEARLRCSPMKGHSHVYWYRQLPEEGLKFMVYLQKENIIDESGMPKERFSAEFPKEGPSILRIQQVVRGDSAAYFCASSPVMGSGANGLTFGAGSRLTVL.

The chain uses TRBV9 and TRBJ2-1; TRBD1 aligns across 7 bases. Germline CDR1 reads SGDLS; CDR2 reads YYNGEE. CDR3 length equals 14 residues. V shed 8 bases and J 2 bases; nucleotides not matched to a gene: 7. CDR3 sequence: CASWTGGPYNEQFF. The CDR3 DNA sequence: TGTGCCAGTTGGACAGGAGGCCCCTACAATGAGCAGTTCTTC.

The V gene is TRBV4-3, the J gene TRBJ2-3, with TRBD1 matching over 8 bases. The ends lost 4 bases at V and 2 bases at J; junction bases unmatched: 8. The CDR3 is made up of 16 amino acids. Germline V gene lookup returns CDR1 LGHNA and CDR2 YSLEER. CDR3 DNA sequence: TGCGCCAGCAGCCGAGGACAGGGTCCTCTCACAGATACGCAGTATTTT. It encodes CASSRGQGPLTDTQYF.

CDR3 loop: CASSSDINYGYTF. Here the CDR3 DNA reads TGTGCCAGCAGCTCGGACATAAACTATGGCTACACCTTC. V and J are TRBV11-3 and TRBJ1-2, with D maybe TRBD1 (5 bases). Trimming removed 4 bases at V and 2 bases at J, with 8 bases between. Germline CDR1 reads SGHNT; CDR2 reads YENEEA. The CDR3 is made up of 13 amino acids.

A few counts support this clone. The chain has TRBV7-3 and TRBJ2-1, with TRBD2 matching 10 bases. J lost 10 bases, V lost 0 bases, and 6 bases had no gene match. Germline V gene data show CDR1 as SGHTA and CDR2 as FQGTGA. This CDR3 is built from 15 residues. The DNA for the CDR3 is TGTGCCAGCAGCTTAACGCCGGGACTAGCGATAGAGCAGTTCTTC. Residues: CASSLTPGLAIEQFF.

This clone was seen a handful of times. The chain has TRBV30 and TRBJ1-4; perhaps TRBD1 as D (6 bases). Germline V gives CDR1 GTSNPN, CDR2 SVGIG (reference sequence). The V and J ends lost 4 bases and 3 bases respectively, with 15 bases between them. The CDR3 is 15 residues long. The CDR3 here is CAWKGGASPNEKLFF. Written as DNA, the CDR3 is TGTGCCTGGAAAGGGGGGGCGAGTCCTAATGAAAAACTGTTTTTT.

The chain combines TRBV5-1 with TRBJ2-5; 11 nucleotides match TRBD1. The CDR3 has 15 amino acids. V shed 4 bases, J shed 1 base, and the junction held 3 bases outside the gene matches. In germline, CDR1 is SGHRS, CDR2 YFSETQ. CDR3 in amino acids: CASSPGTGGQETQYF. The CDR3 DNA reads TGCGCCAGCAGCCCGGGGACAGGGGGCCAAGAGACCCAGTACTTC.

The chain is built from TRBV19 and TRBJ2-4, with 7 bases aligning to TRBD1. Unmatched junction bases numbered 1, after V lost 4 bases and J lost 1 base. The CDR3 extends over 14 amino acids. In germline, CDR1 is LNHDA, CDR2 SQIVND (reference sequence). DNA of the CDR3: TGTGCCAGTAGTAAACAGGGGGCCAAAAACATTCAGTACTTC. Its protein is CASSKQGAKNIQYF. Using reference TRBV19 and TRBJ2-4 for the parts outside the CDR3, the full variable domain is DGGITQSPKYLFRKEGQNVTLSCEQNLNHDAMYWYRQDPGQGLRLIYYSQIVNDFQKGDIAEGYSVSREKKESFPLTVTSAQKNPTAFYLCASSKQGAKNIQYFGAGTRLSVL.

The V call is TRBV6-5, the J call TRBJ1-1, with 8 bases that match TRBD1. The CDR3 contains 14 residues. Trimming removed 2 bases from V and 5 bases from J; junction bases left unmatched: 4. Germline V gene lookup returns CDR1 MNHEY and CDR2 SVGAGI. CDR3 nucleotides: TGTGCCAGCAGTTACGGCACAGGGGGGACTGAAGCTTTCTTT. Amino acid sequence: CASSYGTGGTEAFF.

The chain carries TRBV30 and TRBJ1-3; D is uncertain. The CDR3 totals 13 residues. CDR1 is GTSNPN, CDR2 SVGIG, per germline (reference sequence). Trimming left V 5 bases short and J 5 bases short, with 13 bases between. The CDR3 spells CAWAPAGRNTIYF. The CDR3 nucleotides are TGTGCCTGGGCCCCAGCGGGGAGAAACACCATATATTTT.

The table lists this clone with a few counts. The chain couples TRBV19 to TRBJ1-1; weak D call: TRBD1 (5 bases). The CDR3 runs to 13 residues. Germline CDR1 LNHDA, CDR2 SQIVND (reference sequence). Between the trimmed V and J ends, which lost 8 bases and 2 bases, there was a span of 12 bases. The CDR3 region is CASLDSSNTEAFF. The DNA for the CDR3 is TGTGCCAGTCTAGACAGTTCTAACACTGAAGCTTTCTTT.

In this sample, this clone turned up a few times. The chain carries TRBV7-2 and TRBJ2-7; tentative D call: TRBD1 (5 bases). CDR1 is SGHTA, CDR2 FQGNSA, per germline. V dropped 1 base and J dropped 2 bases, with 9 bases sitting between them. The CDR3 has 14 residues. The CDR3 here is CASSLGRGTYEQYF. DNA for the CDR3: TGTGCCAGCAGCTTAGGTAGGGGAACCTACGAGCAGTACTTC. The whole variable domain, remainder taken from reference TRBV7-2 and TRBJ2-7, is GAGVSQSPSNKVTEKGKDVELRCDPISGHTALYWYRQSLGQGLEFLIYFQGNSAPDKSGLPSDRFSAERTGGSVSTLTIQRTQQEDSAVYLCASSLGRGTYEQYFGPGTRLTVT.

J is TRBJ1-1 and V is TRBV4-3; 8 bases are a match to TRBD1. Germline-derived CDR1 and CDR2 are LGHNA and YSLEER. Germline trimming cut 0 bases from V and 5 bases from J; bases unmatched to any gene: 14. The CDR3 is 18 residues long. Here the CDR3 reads CASSQEVRGRSRGTEAFF. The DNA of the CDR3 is TGCGCCAGCAGCCAAGAAGTCAGGGGGCGATCCCGGGGGACTGAAGCTTTCTTT.